What follows describes a single T cell receptor (beta chain). Every patient had mismatch repair deficiency by PCR or immunohistochemistry. The data derive from a study of PD-1 blockade in mismatch repair-deficient tumors. The overall study: Enrolled about 2012-2016, patients had progressing, pretreated mismatch repair-deficient cancers of over nine types.

Germline assignment: CDR1 MNHEY and CDR2 SVGAGI. Unmatched junction bases numbered 13, after V lost 6 bases and J lost 9 bases. The CDR3 covers 15 residues. Sequenced by immunoSEQ multiplex PCR; TCRdb stores in-frame clones only, minus some. This table has roughly 80,000 clones, roughly 80% appearing once. The sample consisted of peripheral blood, taken 12 weeks after starting pembrolizumab. The clonotype originates from an adult with mismatch repair-deficient cancer. The chain has TRBV6-5 and TRBJ2-1; 8 nucleotides agree with TRBD2. CDR3 region: CASRGAGAGGFEQFF. Written as DNA, the CDR3 is TGTGCCAGCAGAGGAGCGGGAGCCGGTGGTTTTGAGCAGTTCTTC.